The clone carrying this T cell receptor beta chain was seen only a few times. Primers for the PCR totalled 60 Vbeta and 13 Jbeta. The data were produced by immunoSEQ multiplex PCR, yet TCRdb's version contains in-frame clones alone and is incomplete. Of fewer than 200,000 clones in the sample, almost 75% were seen once. The germline CDR1 and CDR2 sequences are SGHRS and YFSETQ. V shed 1 base, J shed 2 bases, and the junction held 5 bases outside the gene matches. CDR3 size: 16 residues. The entry originates in a study of cytomegalovirus exposure and HLA in healthy donors. The sample taken for sequencing was PBMCs. The chain couples TRBV5-1 to TRBJ2-3, with 9 bases aligning to TRBD2. The TCR comes from a woman between 18 and 30 years old in good health and CMV-seropositive. This chain's CDR3 is CASSLTAGGVTDTQYF. The CDR3 DNA is TGCGCCAGCAGCTTGACCGCGGGAGGGGTCACAGATACGCAGTATTTT.